The 26 T cell receptor beta chains reported below all come from one sample, sequenced in a study of beta chain features in type 1 diabetes. Their recognized antigens are unknown. General study points: A moderate, significant TCRB CDR3 shortening appeared in type 1 diabetes across four CD4+ subsets.

The entirety of the isolated RNA underwent reverse transcription, so expressed TCRB transcripts were sequenced. Sequenced by immunoSEQ multiplex PCR; TCRdb stores in-frame clones only, minus some. There are 150,000 or so clones in the sample; roughly 60% occur only once, and 0.08% to 0.095% lies in the top ten. Material for sequencing was naive CD4+ T cells from blood. The receptors were gathered from a man younger than 45 with type 1 diabetes.

This clone appeared a single time. The chain couples TRBV18 to TRBJ1-1, with no clear D. This CDR3 has 13 residues. Trimming left V 3 bases short and J 1 base short, with 6 bases between. Germline V lookup: CDR1 KGHSH, CDR2 LQKENI. CDR3 nucleotide sequence: TGTGCCAGCTCACCGAAGGAGAACACTGAAGCTTTCTTT. This sequence encodes CASSPKENTEAFF.

The chain carries TRBV29-1 and TRBJ1-1; D possibly corresponds to TRBD1 (6 bases). V was cut by 3 bases and J by 4 bases, with 9 bases left in between. CDR1 SQVTM and CDR2 ANQGSEA come from the germline V gene. CDR3 size: 12 residues. The CDR3 sequence: CSVDHRVTEAFF. CDR3 DNA: TGCAGCGTTGATCACAGGGTCACTGAAGCTTTCTTT.

This clone was counted only a few times. The gene calls are TRBV29-1 and TRBJ2-1, with a possible D match to TRBD2 (6 bases). The CDR3 length is 14 residues. CDR1 and CDR2 from the germline V gene are SQVTM and ANQGSEA. V lost 3 bases and J lost 3, with 12 bases in between. The CDR3 sequence is CSVDSGGFYNEQFF. The CDR3, as DNA: TGCAGCGTTGACTCCGGGGGATTCTACAATGAGCAGTTCTTC.

This clone was recorded only once. This chain uses TRBV18 with TRBJ2-5; no reliable D call. The CDR3 spans 12 residues. V lost 6 bases and J lost 4, with 9 bases in between. Per germline, CDR1 KGHSH and CDR2 LQKENI. DNA for the CDR3: TGTGCCAGCTCGCCCACCTTAGAGACCCAGTACTTC. Translated: CASSPTLETQYF.

The rearrangement uses TRBV10-1 and TRBJ2-2; D remains ambiguous. The germline gives CDR1 WNHNN, CDR2 SYGVQD (reference sequence). V lost 6 bases to trimming and J lost 4 bases, with 9 bases between them. CDR3 length equals 13 residues. The CDR3 nucleotides read TGCGCCAGCAGCCCCGACTTCACCGGGGAGCTGTTTTTT. Its translation is CASSPDFTGELFF.

The chain couples TRBV7-2 to TRBJ2-7; either TRBD1 or TRBD2 may supply D (5 bases each). The CDR3 is 14 residues long. The germline CDR1 and CDR2 sequences are SGHTA and FQGNSA. V lost 3 bases and J lost 4, with 13 bases in between. CDR3 amino acids: CASSFTQGPYEQYF. CDR3 DNA: TGTGCCAGCAGCTTTACCCAGGGACCGTACGAGCAGTACTTC.

The chain links TRBV7-9 to TRBJ1-2; a possible D gene is TRBD1 (6 bases). Per germline, CDR1 SEHNR and CDR2 FQNEAQ (reference sequence). The CDR3 consists of 14 residues. The V end was cut by 4 bases, the J end by 4 bases, with 13 bases between. The CDR3 DNA reads TGTGCCAGCAGCTCGGACAGCATGAGCTATGGCTACACCTTC. Protein product: CASSSDSMSYGYTF.

The table lists this clone with a count of one. This chain links TRBV2 with TRBJ2-7; 11 bases fit TRBD2. The CDR3 runs to 17 residues. Germline trimming cut 6 bases from V and 3 bases from J; bases unmatched to any gene: 13. Germline V lookup: CDR1 SNHLY, CDR2 FYNNEI. The CDR3 protein is CASRTGTPLAGGYEQYF. In nucleotides, the CDR3 is TGTGCCAGCAGAACCGGTACCCCCCTAGCGGGGGGCTACGAGCAGTACTTC.

This clone was detected only once. The chain recombines TRBV11-2 with TRBJ2-1; 10 bases are shared with TRBD1. Trimming cost V 5 bases and J 1 base; bases outside gene matches: 2. Germline lookup yields CDR1 SGHAT and CDR2 FQNNGV. CDR3 length: 15 residues. The CDR3 here is CASSQGQGSYNEQFF. The CDR3 coding sequence is TGTGCCAGCAGCCAGGGACAGGGGTCCTACAATGAGCAGTTCTTC.

This clone was counted between two and nine times. The genes are TRBV2 and TRBJ2-7; 9 bases are shared with TRBD1. With V trimmed by 7 bases and J by 2 bases, 6 bases remained unmatched. Germline CDR1 SNHLY, CDR2 FYNNEI. CDR3 length: 14 residues. CDR3 amino acids: CASILQGAAYEQYF. The CDR3 nucleotides are TGTGCCAGCATTCTACAGGGGGCCGCCTACGAGCAGTACTTC.

This clone was recorded a few times. The rearrangement links TRBV14 to TRBJ1-1; D is uncertain. Per the germline V gene, CDR1 is SGHDN and CDR2 is FVKESK. The V gene lost 0 bases and the J gene lost 1 base, with 6 bases spanning the gap. This CDR3 is 14 amino acids long. The CDR3 DNA reads as TGTGCCAGCAGCCAAGATGGACGGAACACTGAAGCTTTCTTT. Encoded protein: CASSQDGRNTEAFF. Based on the CDR3 plus reference TRBV14 and TRBJ1-1, the full variable domain is EAGVTQFPSHSVIEKGQTVTLRCDPISGHDNLYWYRRVMGKEIKFLLHFVKESKQDESGMPNNRFLAERTGGTYSTLKVQPAELEDSGVYFCASSQDGRNTEAFFGQGTRLTVV.

This chain links TRBV7-2 with TRBJ2-3; D is uncertain. V shed 5 bases and J shed 6 bases, with 9 bases lying between them. The germline V gene encodes CDR1 SGHTA and CDR2 FQGNSA. This CDR3 spans 12 amino acids. CDR3 residues: CASSPRADTQYF. CDR3 bases: TGTGCCAGCAGCCCCCGGGCGGATACGCAGTATTTT.

V gene TRBV4-3 combines with J gene TRBJ2-5; D remains ambiguous. The CDR3 has 12 amino acids. V lost 11 bases and J 2 bases, leaving 12 bases between the germline ends. Germline assignment: CDR1 LGHNA and CDR2 YSLEER. CDR3: CASPQGQETQYF. The CDR3 bases are TGCGCCTCACCTCAAGGGCAAGAGACCCAGTACTTC.

The count of this clone is one. The V gene is TRBV30, the J gene TRBJ2-3; D may be TRBD2 (7 bases). Trimming cost V 4 bases and J 2 bases, with 16 bases left between them. Germline V lookup: CDR1 GTSNPN, CDR2 SVGIG (reference sequence). This CDR3 has 15 amino acids. The CDR3 protein is CAWTPGAGDTDTQYF. As DNA, the CDR3 is TGTGCCTGGACCCCGGGGGCGGGAGACACAGATACGCAGTATTTT. Full variable domain (outside the CDR3, taken from reference TRBV30 and TRBJ2-3): SQTIHQWPATLVQPVGSPLSLECTVEGTSNPNLYWYRQAAGRGLQLLFYSVGIGQISSEVPQNLSASRPQDRQFILSSKKLLLSDSGFYLCAWTPGAGDTDTQYFGPGTRLTVL.

The chain joins TRBV10-3 to TRBJ2-1, with 8 bases that match TRBD1. V was pared by 4 bases and J by 0 bases, with 11 bases of the junction left unmatched. Per the germline V gene, CDR1 is ENHRY and CDR2 is SYGVKD. The CDR3 is made up of 18 amino acids. The CDR3 loop reads CAISGTGSFSISYNEQFF. The CDR3 region has the DNA TGTGCCATCAGTGGGACAGGGAGTTTTTCCATCTCCTACAATGAGCAGTTCTTC.

This clone was seen a handful of times. The chain is built from TRBV19 and TRBJ1-4, with D uncertain. The V end lost 6 bases, the J end lost 8 bases, and 13 bases lay between the germline ends. Germline CDR1 LNHDA, CDR2 SQIVND (reference sequence). The CDR3 is 13 amino acids. CDR3 nucleotides: TGTGCCAGTAGCACGTCGGAAAGGGAAAAACTGTTTTTT. Translated, it gives CASSTSEREKLFF.

This clone was recorded a few times. The chain joins TRBV29-1 to TRBJ2-5, with no clear D. Germline CDR1 reads SQVTM; CDR2 reads ANQGSEA. This CDR3 has 12 amino acids. Trimming took 4 bases from V and 5 from J, leaving 11 bases between them. The CDR3 DNA reads as TGCAGCGTTGTGCCAGTGGGTGAGACCCAGTACTTC. Protein sequence: CSVVPVGETQYF.

This clone was seen a few times. In the same sample, other DNA sequences code for this CDR3. V and J are TRBV29-1 and TRBJ2-2; 8 bases map to TRBD1. The length of the CDR3 is 13 residues. Germline V gene sequence: CDR1 SQVTM, CDR2 ANQGSEA. V lost 7 bases, J lost 1 base, and 2 bases stayed unmatched. The CDR3 spells CSGDRGNTGELFF. The CDR3, as DNA: TGCAGCGGCGACAGGGGGAACACCGGGGAGCTGTTTTTT.

The V and J genes are TRBV4-3 and TRBJ2-1, with TRBD2 matching 8 bases. Germline-derived CDR1 and CDR2 are LGHNA and YSLEER. The CDR3 runs to 14 residues. Germline trimming cut 4 bases from V and 5 bases from J; bases unmatched to any gene: 4. CDR3 protein: CASSLSGENNEQFF. The CDR3, as DNA: TGCGCCAGCAGCCTTAGCGGGGAGAACAATGAGCAGTTCTTC.

The chain joins TRBV4-3 to TRBJ1-6; D gene ambiguous. The CDR3 sequence is 12 residues long. V lost 3 bases to trimming and J lost 8 bases, with 5 bases between them. Germline assignment: CDR1 LGHNA and CDR2 YSLEER. The CDR3 spells CASSHRDSPLHF. The CDR3 DNA is TGCGCCAGCAGCCACCGAGATTCACCCCTCCACTTT.

The rearrangement links TRBV4-3 to TRBJ2-7; TRBD2 matches 8 bases. Trimming at V came to 0 bases and at J to 2 bases, leaving 6 bases not matched to a gene. The CDR3 has 16 amino acids. Germline loops: CDR1 LGHNA, CDR2 YSLEER. The CDR3 loop reads CASSQEVTSGTYEQYF. CDR3 DNA: TGCGCCAGCAGCCAAGAGGTAACTAGCGGAACCTACGAGCAGTACTTC.

This chain connects TRBV7-6 to TRBJ1-6; possible D gene TRBD1, 5 bases. V lost 5 bases and J lost 7, with 18 bases in between. CDR1 is SGHVS, CDR2 FNYEAQ, per germline. CDR3 length: 16 residues. CDR3 bases: TGTGCCAGCAGCCGAGACAGTGCCCTAGGGAATTCACCCCTCCACTTT. This codes for CASSRDSALGNSPLHF. Full variable domain (remainder filled in from reference TRBV7-6 and TRBJ1-6): GAGVSQSPRYKVTKRGQDVALRCDPISGHVSLYWYRQALGQGPEFLTYFNYEAQQDKSGLPNDRFSAERPEGSISTLTIQRTEQRDSAMYRCASSRDSALGNSPLHFGNGTRLTVT.

The chain is built from TRBV4-3 and TRBJ2-5; D is undetermined. This CDR3 spans 16 amino acids. V dropped 0 bases and J dropped 2 bases, with 13 bases sitting between them. The germline gives CDR1 LGHNA, CDR2 YSLEER. CDR3 sequence reads: CASSQDRAVAQETQYF. The CDR3 DNA reads as TGCGCCAGCAGCCAAGATAGGGCGGTAGCTCAAGAGACCCAGTACTTC.

The chain uses TRBV20-1 and TRBJ2-7; D remains unclear. Germline assignment: CDR1 DFQATT and CDR2 SNEGSKA (reference sequence). CDR3 size: 10 residues. Trimming shortened V by 5 bases and J by 7 bases, and 9 bases separated the two germline ends. In nucleotides, the CDR3 is TGCAGTGCTGAGCGTGGAGAGCAGTACTTC. This gives the protein CSAERGEQYF.

The gene calls are TRBV5-1 and TRBJ2-1; possible D gene TRBD2, 6 bases. V lost 3 bases and J lost 12, with 22 bases in between. The CDR3 is 15 amino acids. Germline V gene lookup returns CDR1 SGHRS and CDR2 YFSETQ. For the CDR3, the DNA is TGCGCCAGCAGCTCCGGGACCATCCTAGCGAAGGCGCAGTTCTTC. Protein sequence: CASSSGTILAKAQFF. Full variable domain (rest looked up from reference TRBV5-1 and TRBJ2-1): KAGVTQTPRYLIKTRGQQVTLSCSPISGHRSVSWYQQTPGQGLQFLFEYFSETQRNKGNFPGRFSGRQFSNSRSEMNVSTLELGDSALYLCASSSGTILAKAQFFGPGTRLTVL.

J is TRBJ2-3 and V is TRBV2; a possible D gene is TRBD1 (5 bases). Germline values: CDR1 SNHLY, CDR2 FYNNEI. Deletions cut 9 bases from V and 0 bases from J, with 13 bases between. The CDR3 is made up of 14 amino acids. Written as DNA, the CDR3 is TGTGCCAGAGCTCATTCAGGGAGCACAGATACGCAGTATTTT. Amino acids: CARAHSGSTDTQYF.